What follows is one TCR beta chain and its context. What it recognizes is unknown. V dropped 6 bases and J dropped 3; count of bases not matched to a gene: 4. Germline lookup yields CDR1 SGHAT and CDR2 FQNNGV. This CDR3 contains 15 residues. The data are from a study of cytomegalovirus exposure and HLA in healthy donors. Study-wide results and caveats: The CMV antigen specificity of a few CMV-associated chains was confirmed through in vitro analysis. HLA alleles showed associations with some 17,000 TCR beta sequences in a later analysis, at a 0.05 false discovery rate.

The study ran its PCR with 60 Vbeta and 13 Jbeta primers. TCRdb keeps only in-frame clones here, not all; method: immunoSEQ multiplex PCR. This table has 150,000 or so clones, over 60% appearing once. Healthy bone marrow donors formed the donor group. The sequencing input was PBMCs. The TCR originated in a female donor in good health and CMV-seronegative. The V gene is TRBV11-2, the J gene TRBJ2-1; 11 bases are a match to TRBD2. CDR3 DNA: TGTGCCAGCAGTTATAGCGGGGGGGACTACAATGAGCAGTTCTTC. Translating gives CASSYSGGDYNEQFF.